This T cell receptor (beta chain) was documented in a study of T cell responses to AZD1222 COVID-19 vaccine. Concerning this clone itself: The target antigen is unknown.

The ends were cut back, 6 bases at V and 8 bases at J, with 16 bases in the middle. The germline V gene encodes CDR1 MNHEY and CDR2 SVGAGI. This CDR3 region has 13 residues. Produced via immunoSEQ multiplex PCR; TCRdb's table is partial and in-frame only. Here the sample spans approximately 130,000 clones, approximately 86% being singletons. Broader study findings: Without day 14 samples, only post-peak T cell repertoires were studied. CD4 TCRs covered the whole spike, strongest at regions 160-218 and 743-854. Spike-specific TCR breadth and depth were elevated following two AZD1222 doses.

The clonotype was recovered from an adult who received the AZD1222 COVID-19 vaccine. The source was peripheral blood, collected 28 days after the second AZD1222 dose. The chain links TRBV6-5 to TRBJ1-2, with D possibly matching TRBD1 (5 bases). The CDR3 DNA sequence: TGTGCCAGCAGAACGGGGCAGGGTTACGGCTACACCTTC. Translation gives CASRTGQGYGYTF.